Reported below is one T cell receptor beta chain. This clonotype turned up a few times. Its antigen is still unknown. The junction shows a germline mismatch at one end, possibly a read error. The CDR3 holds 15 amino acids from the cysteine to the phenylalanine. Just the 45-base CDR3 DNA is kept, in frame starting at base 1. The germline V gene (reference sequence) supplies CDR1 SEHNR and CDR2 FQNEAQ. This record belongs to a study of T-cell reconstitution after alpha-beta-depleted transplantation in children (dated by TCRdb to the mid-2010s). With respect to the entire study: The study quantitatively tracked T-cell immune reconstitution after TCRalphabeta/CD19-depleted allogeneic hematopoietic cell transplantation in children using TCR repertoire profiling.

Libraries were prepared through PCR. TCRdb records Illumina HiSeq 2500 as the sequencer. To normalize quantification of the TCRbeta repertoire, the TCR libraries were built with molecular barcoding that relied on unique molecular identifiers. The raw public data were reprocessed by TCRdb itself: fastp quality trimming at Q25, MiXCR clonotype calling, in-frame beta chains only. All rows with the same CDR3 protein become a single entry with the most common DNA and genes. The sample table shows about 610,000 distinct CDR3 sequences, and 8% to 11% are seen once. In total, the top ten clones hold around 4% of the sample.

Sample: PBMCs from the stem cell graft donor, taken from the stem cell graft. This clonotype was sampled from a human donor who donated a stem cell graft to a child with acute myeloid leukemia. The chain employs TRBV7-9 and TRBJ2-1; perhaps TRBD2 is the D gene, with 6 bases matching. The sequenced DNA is TGTGCCAGCAGCTTAAGAGGGGACTCCCACAATGAGCAGTTCTTC. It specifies CASSLRGDSHNEQFF.